This TCR beta chain originates from a study of T cell repertoires in cytomegalovirus infection. The CDR3 extends over 11 amino acids. Trimming left V 7 bases short and J 6 bases short, with 10 bases between. CDR1 WSHSY and CDR2 SAAADI come from the germline V gene. TCRdb reprocessed the reads with MiXCR, giving one entry per CDR3 protein. Of 200,000 to 300,000 distinct CDR3 sequences in the sample, around 12% are singletons; the top ten hold 1.5% to 2%. The sequence was obtained from a human donor in good health (CMV status not recorded). Some clones in this sample may be carry-over from other donors' samples. The specimen was PBMCs. The chain carries TRBV10-2 and TRBJ2-7; D ambiguous. As DNA, the CDR3 is TGCGCCAGCAAGGCGGATACCGAGCAGTACTTC. Protein: CASKADTEQYF.